These T cell receptor beta chains were read from a single sample in a study of beta chain features in type 1 diabetes. Method: immunoSEQ multiplex PCR; TCRdb's copy keeps in-frame clones and lacks some. The sample includes 250,000 or so clones, roughly 20% of them seen just once. Sequences were obtained from naive CD4+ T cells from blood. These receptor sequences come from a woman aged 40 to 50 with type 1 diabetes. The CDR3 runs from the conserved cysteine through the conserved F or W.

>TRBJ2-7|TRBV11-2
CASSSNRGYEQYF
>TRBJ1-5|TRBV6-6
CASSKPGQGLLQPQHF
>TRBJ2-1|TRBV7-2
CASSPRLAGGNRPRNEQFF
>TRBJ2-1|TRBV7-6
CASSSQTDRQFF
>TRBJ2-7|TRBV5-4
CASSLYRDVPYF
>TRBJ2-5|TRBV7-3
CASSPAGGTQYF
>TRBJ2-1|TRBV2
CASSGVRLANEQFF
>TRBJ2-4|TRBV5-8
CASSRILGGQYF
>TRBJ2-7|TRBV7-2
CASSLERGSSYEQYF
>TRBJ1-1|TRBV7-8
CASRVAGGYTEAFF
>TRBJ2-5|TRBV29-1
CSVDSGGRETQYF
>TRBJ2-4|TRBV2
CASVQGATKNIQYF
>TRBJ2-1|TRBV7-2
CASSLDRGGNEQFF
>TRBJ2-3|TRBV30
CAWSRTTTDTQYF
>TRBJ2-5|TRBV11-3
CASSSSGLGQETQYF
>TRBJ2-6|TRBV5-1
CASSPGSGANVLTF
>TRBJ2-7|TRBV25-1
CASTSERTYEQYF
>TRBJ1-1|TRBV5-6
CASSLTGRIYTEAFF
>TRBJ2-3|TRBV15
CATSSPLAGATGDTQYF